Below, 8 T cell receptor beta chains from the same sample are listed, as sequenced in a study of T cells in Graves' hyperthyroidism and ophthalmopathy. What was amplified from RNA transcripts were TCR beta CDR3 regions. First-round RT-PCR of the TCR CDR3 relied on the HTBI primer set. Via MiXCR, TCRdb re-called the multiplex PCR reads, giving one row per CDR3 protein. The table lists fewer than 650,000 distinct CDR3 sequences, roughly 15% of them singletons. The sequenced sample consisted of blood. Every receptor here comes from a woman in her thirties or forties with Graves' ophthalmopathy.

This clonotype was picked up many times. The chain has TRBV19 and TRBJ2-2; D possibly corresponds to TRBD1 (5 bases). Germline V lookup: CDR1 LNHDA, CDR2 SQIVND (reference sequence). V was shortened by 6 bases and J by 0 bases, with 11 bases between the two germline ends. The CDR3 has 15 amino acids. The CDR3: CASRTADANTGELFF. DNA of the CDR3: TGTGCCAGTAGGACAGCTGACGCGAACACCGGGGAGCTGTTTTTT.

Many counts were recorded for this clonotype. The rearrangement joins TRBV20-1 to TRBJ2-5; D is ambiguous. V shed 0 bases and J shed 1 base, with 9 bases lying between them. Germline CDR1 and CDR2: DFQATT and SNEGSKA (reference sequence). The CDR3 has 14 residues. The CDR3 loop is CSARETESQETQYF. CDR3 DNA sequence: TGCAGTGCTAGAGAAACGGAGTCCCAAGAGACCCAGTACTTC.

The rearrangement uses TRBV4-1 and TRBJ1-3, with D possibly TRBD1 on 6 matching bases. In germline, CDR1 is MGHRA, CDR2 YSYEKL. The CDR3 is 14 amino acids. The germline V and J ends were trimmed by 6 bases and 0 bases, with 9 bases remaining between them. The CDR3 DNA follows: TGCGCCAGCAGATGGACAGCCTCTGGAAACACCATATATTTT. It codes for CASRWTASGNTIYF.

This clonotype was recorded many times. The rearrangement joins TRBV7-3 to TRBJ2-2; 14 positions match TRBD2. The germline CDR1 and CDR2 sequences are SGHTA and FQGTGA. Trimming cost V 5 bases and J 12 bases; bases outside gene matches: 14. The CDR3 loop spans 17 amino acids. This CDR3 is CASSPGTSGRGSGQLFF. The CDR3 DNA reads TGTGCCAGCAGCCCCGGGACTAGCGGGAGAGGGTCGGGTCAGCTGTTTTTT. Full variable domain (missing parts from reference TRBV7-3 and TRBJ2-2): GAGVSQTPSNKVTEKGKYVELRCDPISGHTALYWYRQSLGQGPEFLIYFQGTGAADDSGLPNDRFFAVRPEGSVSTLKIQRTERGDSAVYLCASSPGTSGRGSGQLFFGEGSRLTVL.

The table lists this clonotype with many counts. This chain uses TRBV6-5 with TRBJ1-2; weak D call: TRBD1 (5 bases). The CDR3 totals 14 residues. The V gene lost 2 bases and the J gene lost 0 bases, with 7 bases spanning the gap. The germline gives CDR1 MNHEY, CDR2 SVGAGI. CDR3 sequence reads: CASSYKGPNYGYTF. The CDR3 DNA follows: TGTGCCAGCAGTTACAAGGGACCTAACTATGGCTACACCTTC.

This clonotype has a handful of counts. V is TRBV19 and J is TRBJ2-4, with 7 bases fitting TRBD1. The ends lost 5 bases at V and 0 bases at J; junction bases unmatched: 10. Germline CDR1 is LNHDA and CDR2 is SQIVND (reference sequence). The CDR3 runs to 17 residues. The CDR3: CASSGPIGTVAKNIQYF. The CDR3 nucleotides are TGTGCCAGTAGTGGTCCAATTGGGACAGTAGCCAAAAACATTCAGTACTTC.

This clonotype showed up many times. The chain employs TRBV12-3 or TRBV12-4 and TRBJ2-5; TRBD1 aligns across 8 bases. V lost 1 base, J lost 2 bases, and 3 bases stayed unmatched. The length of the CDR3 is 15 residues. The CDR3 loop reads CASSLVGTGQETQYF. Here the CDR3 DNA reads TGTGCCAGCAGTTTAGTCGGGACAGGTCAAGAGACCCAGTACTTC.

A few counts support this clonotype. The V and J genes are TRBV20-1 and TRBJ2-2, with D uncertain. Trimming removed 6 bases from V and 6 bases from J, with 14 bases in between. In germline, CDR1 is DFQATT, CDR2 SNEGSKA (reference sequence). The CDR3 has 13 residues. CDR3 bases: TGCAGTGCCCCAAGGACCAACGCCGGGGAGCTGTTTTTT. Translating it yields CSAPRTNAGELFF.